This T cell receptor beta chain is drawn from a study of T cell repertoires in cytomegalovirus infection. Note on this clonotype: The antigen is unknown.

TCRdb passed the reads through MiXCR, listing each CDR3 protein once. The table records 100,000 to 150,000 distinct CDR3 sequences, over 30% of them present only once. Germline V gene lookup returns CDR1 LNHDA and CDR2 SQIVND (reference sequence). The CDR3 runs to 13 residues. The J segment lost 4 bases and the V segment lost 6 bases, leaving 1 base of the junction unmatched. Whole-study findings and limits: Carriage of CMV together with the relevant HLA was identifiable through cumulative public TCR beta family frequency.

The source of this sequence is a human donor in good health (CMV status not recorded). Some clones in this sample may be carry-over from other donors' samples. J is TRBJ1-1 and V is TRBV19; the match to TRBD1 covers 11 bases. Specimen: CD8+ T cells from cultured PBMCs, collected from culture after CMV antigen stimulation. The CDR3 is CASRGTGGTEAFF. The CDR3 DNA is TGTGCCAGTAGGGGGACAGGGGGCACTGAAGCTTTCTTT.